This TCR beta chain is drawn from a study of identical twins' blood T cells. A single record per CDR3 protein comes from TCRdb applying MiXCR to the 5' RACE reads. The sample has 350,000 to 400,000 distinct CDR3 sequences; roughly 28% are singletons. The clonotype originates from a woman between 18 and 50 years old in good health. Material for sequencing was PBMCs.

CDR3 in amino acids: CASSSQSGFRDSPLHF. Written as DNA, the CDR3 is TGTGCCAGCAGTTCCCAATCAGGGTTTCGTGATTCACCCCTCCACTTT. The genes are TRBV6-6 and TRBJ1-6; perhaps TRBD1 as D (5 bases). Deletions cut 4 bases from V and 8 bases from J, with 18 bases between. The CDR3 is made up of 16 amino acids. Germline V lookup: CDR1 MNHNY, CDR2 SVGAGI (reference sequence).